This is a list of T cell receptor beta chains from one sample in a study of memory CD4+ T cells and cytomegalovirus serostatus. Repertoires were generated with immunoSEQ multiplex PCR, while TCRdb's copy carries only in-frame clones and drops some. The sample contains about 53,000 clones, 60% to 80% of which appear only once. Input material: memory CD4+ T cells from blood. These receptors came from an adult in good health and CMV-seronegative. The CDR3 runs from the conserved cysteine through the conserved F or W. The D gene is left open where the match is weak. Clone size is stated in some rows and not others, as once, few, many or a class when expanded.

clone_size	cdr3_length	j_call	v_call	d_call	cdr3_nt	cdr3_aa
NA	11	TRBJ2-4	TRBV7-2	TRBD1	TGTGCCAGCAGCAAAACGGGACAGCAGTACTTC	CASSKTGQQYF
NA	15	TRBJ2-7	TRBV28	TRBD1	TGTGCCAGCAGTCCTACCGGGACAGGGGGATTCGAGCAGTACTTC	CASSPTGTGGFEQYF
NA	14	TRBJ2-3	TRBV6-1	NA	TGTGCCAGCAGTTTCTCTACTAGCACAGATACGCAGTATTTT	CASSFSTSTDTQYF
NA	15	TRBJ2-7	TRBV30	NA	TGTGCCTGGAGTGATCTCGGTATCAGCTCCTACGAGCAGTACTTC	CAWSDLGISSYEQYF
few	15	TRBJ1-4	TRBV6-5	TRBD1	TGTGCCAGCAGTTACTGGGGACAGGGGAATGAAAAACTGTTTTTT	CASSYWGQGNEKLFF
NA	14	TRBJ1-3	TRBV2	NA	TGTGCCAGCACTCAGGGGAGTTCTGGAAACACCATATATTTT	CASTQGSSGNTIYF
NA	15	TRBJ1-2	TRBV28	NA	TGTGCCAGTAGAACCCCCGGGACGGATGTTAAAGGCTACACCTTC	CASRTPGTDVKGYTF
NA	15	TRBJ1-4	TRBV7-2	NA	TGTGCCAGCAGCACCGGCGGGAAAGGCAATGAAAAACTGTTTTTT	CASSTGGKGNEKLFF
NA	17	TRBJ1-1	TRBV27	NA	TGTGCCAGCAGTTTATCCCCCTTTGACAGCTTGAACACTGAAGCTTTCTTT	CASSLSPFDSLNTEAFF
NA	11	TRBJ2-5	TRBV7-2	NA	TGTGCCAGCAGCTTAGGGAGGACCCAGTACTTC	CASSLGRTQYF
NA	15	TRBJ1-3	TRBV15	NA	TGTGCCACCAGCAGAGAGCAGCGCCTAGGAAACACCATATATTTT	CATSREQRLGNTIYF